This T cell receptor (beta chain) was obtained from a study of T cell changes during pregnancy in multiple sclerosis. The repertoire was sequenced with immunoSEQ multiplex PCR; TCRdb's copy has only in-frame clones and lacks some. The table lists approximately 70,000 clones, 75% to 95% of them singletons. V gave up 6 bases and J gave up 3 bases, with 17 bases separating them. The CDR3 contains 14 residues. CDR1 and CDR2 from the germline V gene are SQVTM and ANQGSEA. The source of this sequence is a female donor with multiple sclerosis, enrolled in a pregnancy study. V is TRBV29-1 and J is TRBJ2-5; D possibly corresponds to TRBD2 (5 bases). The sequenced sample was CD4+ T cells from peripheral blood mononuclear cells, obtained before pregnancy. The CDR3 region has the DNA TGCAGCGTCACGGGGAGATTATTGAAAGAGACCCAGTACTTC. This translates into CSVTGRLLKETQYF.